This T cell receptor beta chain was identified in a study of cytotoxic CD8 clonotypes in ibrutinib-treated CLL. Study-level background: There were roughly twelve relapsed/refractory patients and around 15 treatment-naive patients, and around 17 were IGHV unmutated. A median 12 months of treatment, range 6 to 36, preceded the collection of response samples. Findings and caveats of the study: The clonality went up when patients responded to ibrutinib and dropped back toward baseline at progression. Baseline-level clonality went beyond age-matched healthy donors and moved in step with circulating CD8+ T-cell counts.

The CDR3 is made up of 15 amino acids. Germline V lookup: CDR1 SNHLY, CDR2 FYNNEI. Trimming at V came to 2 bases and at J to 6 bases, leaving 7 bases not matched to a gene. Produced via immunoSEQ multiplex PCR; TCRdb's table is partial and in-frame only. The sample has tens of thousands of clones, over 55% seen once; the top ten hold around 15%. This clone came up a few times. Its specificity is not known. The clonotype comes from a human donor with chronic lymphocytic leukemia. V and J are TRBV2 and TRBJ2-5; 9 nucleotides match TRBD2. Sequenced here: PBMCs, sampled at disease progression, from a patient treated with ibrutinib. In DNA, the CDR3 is TGTGCCAGCAGTGAAAGGCGGGGGGGCCGGCAGACCCAGTACTTC. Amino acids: CASSERRGGRQTQYF.